What follows is one T cell receptor beta chain and its context. The antigen is undetermined. The data belong to a study of early T cells in non-severe SARS-CoV-2 infection. Study overall: With bulk RNA from unsorted whole blood as input, sequencing yielded unpaired chains. Points from the study as a whole: Comparison of clonotypes with VDJdb favored anti-spike CD8 responses while missing private and CD4 specificities.

The CDR3 loop spans 15 amino acids. The germline V gene encodes CDR1 MGHRA and CDR2 YSYEKL. V lost 4 bases, J lost 7 bases, and 10 bases stayed unmatched. Attached unique molecular identifiers marked individual cDNA molecules. TCRdb re-called the 5' RACE reads through MiXCR, storing one row per CDR3 protein. Of over 45,000 distinct CDR3 sequences listed, 5.6% were seen once; the top ten hold about 5%. The receptor was derived from an adult who was a healthcare worker with PCR-confirmed SARS-CoV-2 infection or an uninfected control (not recorded which). The V call is TRBV4-1, the J call TRBJ1-1; 9 bases fit TRBD1. Sample: whole blood. The CDR3 coding sequence is TGCGCCAGCAGCCCCCCCTGGACAGGGGAAGATGAAGCTTTCTTT. It translates to CASSPPWTGEDEAFF.